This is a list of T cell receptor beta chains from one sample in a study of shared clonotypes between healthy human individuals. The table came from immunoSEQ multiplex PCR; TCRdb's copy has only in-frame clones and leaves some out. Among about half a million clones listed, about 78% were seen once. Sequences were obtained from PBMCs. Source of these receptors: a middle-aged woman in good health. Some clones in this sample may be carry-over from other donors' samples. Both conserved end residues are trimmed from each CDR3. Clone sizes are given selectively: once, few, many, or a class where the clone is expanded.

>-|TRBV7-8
ASALAQGDTQY
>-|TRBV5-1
ASSLLGQGGNEQF
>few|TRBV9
ASSPQTGSYEQY
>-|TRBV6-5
ASRRDTEAF
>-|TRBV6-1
ASSERTAISYEQY
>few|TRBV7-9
ASSLVGWNTGELF
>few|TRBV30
AWKRDGDTGELF
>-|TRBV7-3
ASSSGLEETQY
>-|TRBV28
ASSLFGPDTQY
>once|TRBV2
ASRGAFGTNQPQH
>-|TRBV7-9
ASSLFRGGNTGELF
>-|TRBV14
ASSRDTGTGDELF
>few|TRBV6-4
ASSATSGKGTDTQY
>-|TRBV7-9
ASSLTTGNTEAF
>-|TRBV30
AWIPLAGPTEQY
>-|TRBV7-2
ASSPRQFTGELF
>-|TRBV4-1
ASSFRDRYTGELF
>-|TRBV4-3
ASSTSTSLLAKNIQY
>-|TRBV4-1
ASSQDPGSGELF
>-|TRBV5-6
ASSPGTSGLYEQY
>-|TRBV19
ASSSQGGTNEKLF
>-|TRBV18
ASSPASGSYEQY
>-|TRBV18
ASSPTGEGEQF
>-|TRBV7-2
ASSLPTGLGEQY
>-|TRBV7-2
ASSRSGPNTEAF
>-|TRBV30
AWSVPGDRNTIY